One sample yielded the 3 T cell receptor beta chains listed below, sequenced in a study of sequential checkpoint blockade in melanoma. Generated by immunoSEQ multiplex PCR, the TCRdb table keeps only in-frame clones and is missing some. This sample carries some 20,000 clones, 75% to 90% of them seen once, and the ten largest clones take roughly 27%. The treatment: randomized to nivolumab then ipilimumab (arm A) or the reverse (arm B). The sample was CD8+ T cells sorted from blood (inferred from file names), taken from a patient given nivolumab and ipilimumab in sequence. These receptors originate from a human donor with melanoma.

This chain links TRBV25-1 with TRBJ2-1; weak D call: TRBD2 (7 bases). The CDR3 contains 14 residues. Germline CDR1 and CDR2: MGHDK and SYGVNS. Trimming stripped 1 base from V and 5 bases from J, with 9 bases between. CDR3 sequence (DNA): TGTGCCAGCAGTGAATGGGAGGGGGACAATGAGCAGTTCTTC. It codes for CASSEWEGDNEQFF.

This clone occurred once. This rearrangement joins TRBV4-1 to TRBJ1-2, with D perhaps TRBD1 (6 bases). Germline V gene lookup returns CDR1 MGHRA and CDR2 YSYEKL. The CDR3 has 17 residues. Trimming stripped 1 base from V and 4 bases from J, with 19 bases between. The CDR3 nucleotides are TGCGCCAGCAGCCAAGGGGGTCTATGGGGGCCTCTCTATGGCTACACCTTC. Amino acid sequence: CASSQGGLWGPLYGYTF.

In this sample, this clone turned up a few times. The rearrangement uses TRBV5-4 and TRBJ2-7; TRBD1 matches 8 bases. The CDR3 totals 14 residues. Unmatched junction bases numbered 10, after V lost 5 bases and J lost 6 bases. Germline V gene sequence: CDR1 SGHNT, CDR2 YYREEE (reference sequence). The CDR3: CASRIDRGLIEQYF. DNA of the CDR3: TGTGCCAGCAGAATCGACAGGGGTTTGATCGAGCAGTACTTC. The whole variable domain, remainder taken from reference TRBV5-4 and TRBJ2-7, is ETGVTQSPTHLIKTRGQQVTLRCSSQSGHNTVSWYQQALGQGPQFIFQYYREEENGRGNFPPRFSGLQFPNYSSELNVNALELDDSALYLCASRIDRGLIEQYFGPGTRLTVT.